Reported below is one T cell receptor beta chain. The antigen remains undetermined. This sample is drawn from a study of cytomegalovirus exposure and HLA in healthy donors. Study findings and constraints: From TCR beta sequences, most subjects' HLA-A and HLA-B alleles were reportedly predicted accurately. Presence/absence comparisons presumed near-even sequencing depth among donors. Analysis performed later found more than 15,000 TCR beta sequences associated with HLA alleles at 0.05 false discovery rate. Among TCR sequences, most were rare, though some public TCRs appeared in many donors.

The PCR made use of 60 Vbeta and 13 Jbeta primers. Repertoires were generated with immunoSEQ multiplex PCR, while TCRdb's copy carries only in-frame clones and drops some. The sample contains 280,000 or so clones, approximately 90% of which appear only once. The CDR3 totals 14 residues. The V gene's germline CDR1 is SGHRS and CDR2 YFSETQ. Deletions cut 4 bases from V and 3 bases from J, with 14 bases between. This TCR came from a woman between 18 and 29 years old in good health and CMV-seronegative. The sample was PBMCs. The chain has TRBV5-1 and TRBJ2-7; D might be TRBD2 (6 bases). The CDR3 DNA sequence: TGCGCCAGCAGCGTCGCGACTAGTTTCTACGAGCAGTACTTC. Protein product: CASSVATSFYEQYF.